What follows are 30 T cell receptor beta chains derived from one specimen sequenced in a study of T cell responses to AZD1222 COVID-19 vaccine. Method: immunoSEQ multiplex PCR; TCRdb's copy keeps in-frame clones and lacks some. The sample has some 120,000 clones, about nine tenths seen once. The sequencing used peripheral blood, collected on day 0 of AZD1222 vaccination. All receptors come from an adult in good health.

The V gene is TRBV18, the J gene TRBJ2-3, with 8 positions matching TRBD2. This CDR3 comprises 16 residues. Losses at the gene ends were 3 bases for V and 2 bases for J; bases not matched to a gene: 7. Germline CDR1 KGHSH, CDR2 LQKENI. DNA of the CDR3: TGTGCCAGCTCACCGGGGCTAGCGGGCGACACAGATACGCAGTATTTT. Its translation: CASSPGLAGDTDTQYF.

The gene calls are TRBV7-8 and TRBJ2-7; 11 bases map to TRBD1. V lost 4 bases and J lost 2; bases outside the gene matches: 4. Germline assignment: CDR1 SGHVS and CDR2 FQNEAQ. CDR3 length equals 15 residues. CDR3 in amino acids: CASSSGQGGPYEQYF. CDR3 DNA sequence: TGTGCCAGCAGCTCGGGACAGGGGGGACCCTACGAGCAGTACTTC.

This clone was counted a single time. The chain employs TRBV18 and TRBJ1-6, with D tentatively TRBD1 (6 bases). Trimming shortened V by 2 bases and J by 0 bases, and 11 bases separated the two germline ends. The CDR3 loop spans 17 amino acids. Germline V lookup: CDR1 KGHSH, CDR2 LQKENI. In DNA, the CDR3 is TGTGCCAGCTCACCAGGGACACCGGGCTCCTATAATTCACCCCTCCACTTT. Protein product: CASSPGTPGSYNSPLHF.

This chain links TRBV4-2 with TRBJ1-1, with TRBD1 matching over 10 bases. V gave up 0 bases and J gave up 4 bases; unmatched junction bases: 5. Germline V gene data show CDR1 as LGHNA and CDR2 as YNFKEQ. This CDR3 has 16 residues. The CDR3 region is CASSQDPGTGATEAFF. The DNA for the CDR3 is TGTGCCAGCAGCCAAGATCCCGGGACAGGGGCCACTGAAGCTTTCTTT.

V is TRBV28 and J is TRBJ1-5; D uncertain. This CDR3 is built from 15 residues. The germline gives CDR1 MDHEN, CDR2 SYDVKM. Trimming cost V 7 bases and J 1 base, with 14 bases left between them. DNA of the CDR3: TGTGCCAGCACCCTGAGCCCACAGAGCAATCAGCCCCAGCATTTT. This gives the protein CASTLSPQSNQPQHF.

The chain uses TRBV18 and TRBJ2-1; 9 positions agree with TRBD1. The CDR3 consists of 15 residues. V lost 1 base, J lost 8 bases, and 6 bases stayed unmatched. Germline V gene data show CDR1 as KGHSH and CDR2 as LQKENI. The CDR3 reads CASSPRTGVVDEQFF. CDR3 DNA sequence: TGTGCCAGCTCACCACGGACAGGGGTTGTGGATGAGCAGTTCTTC.

The CDR3 DNA is TGTGCCAGCAGACCTCAACAGGGGTGCCGTAATCAGCCCCAGCATTTT. Protein sequence: CASRPQQGCRNQPQHF. The gene calls are TRBV21-1 and TRBJ1-5; the table's D call, TRBD1, has no DNA check behind it. TRBV21-1 is described as a pseudogene. The CDR3 is 16 amino acids.

This clone came up a few times. Other DNA sequences of this sample code for an identical CDR3. The rearrangement uses TRBV25-1 and TRBJ1-5, with D hard to call. The germline gives CDR1 MGHDK, CDR2 SYGVNS. The CDR3 length is 12 residues. Trimming took off 2 bases at V and 4 bases at J, with 3 bases between the two ends. Here the CDR3 reads CASSEGNQPQHF. The CDR3 DNA sequence: TGTGCCAGCAGTGAAGGGAATCAGCCCCAGCATTTT.

This chain connects TRBV27 to TRBJ2-3, with a weak D call TRBD1 (6 bases). The V gene's germline CDR1 is MNHEY and CDR2 SMNVEV (reference sequence). CDR3 length equals 15 residues. V was trimmed by 6 bases and J by 2 bases, leaving 15 bases between them. The CDR3 is CASSPWGPNTDTQYF. The DNA of the CDR3 is TGTGCCAGCAGCCCCTGGGGGCCTAACACAGATACGCAGTATTTT.

The chain recombines TRBV28 with TRBJ2-7; D not certain. Germline V gene lookup returns CDR1 MDHEN and CDR2 SYDVKM. The CDR3 is 10 residues long. V was clipped by 4 bases and J by 6 bases, with 4 bases between them. The CDR3 here is CASSSLEQYF. The CDR3 DNA is TGTGCCAGCAGTTCCCTCGAGCAGTACTTC.

This chain uses TRBV5-1 with TRBJ1-5; perhaps TRBD1 as D (5 bases). The CDR3 runs to 14 residues. The V gene lost 5 bases and the J gene lost 0 bases, with 9 bases spanning the gap. Germline CDR1 and CDR2: SGHRS and YFSETQ. Here the CDR3 reads CASSGGDSNQPQHF. The CDR3 coding sequence is TGCGCCAGCAGTGGGGGGGATAGCAATCAGCCCCAGCATTTT.

This rearrangement joins TRBV5-4 to TRBJ1-3; 7 positions match TRBD1. Germline V CDR1 and CDR2: SGHNT, YYREEE (reference sequence). After removal of 0 bases from V and 3 bases from J, the junction contained 6 bases not matched to a gene. The CDR3 spans 16 residues. The CDR3 region is CASSLGEGAFGNTIYF. CDR3 coding DNA: TGTGCCAGCAGCTTGGGGGAGGGGGCCTTTGGAAACACCATATATTTT. Full variable domain (outside the CDR3, taken from reference TRBV5-4 and TRBJ1-3): ETGVTQSPTHLIKTRGQQVTLRCSSQSGHNTVSWYQQALGQGPQFIFQYYREEENGRGNFPPRFSGLQFPNYSSELNVNALELDDSALYLCASSLGEGAFGNTIYFGEGSWLTVV.

This chain connects TRBV5-4 to TRBJ2-5; D ambiguous. V was cut by 0 bases and J by 1 base, with 16 bases left in between. The CDR3 is 17 amino acids. Germline CDR1 is SGHNT and CDR2 is YYREEE (reference sequence). The CDR3 here is CASSLVGRERPQETQYF. The DNA of the CDR3 is TGTGCCAGCAGCTTGGTCGGCCGTGAAAGGCCCCAAGAGACCCAGTACTTC. The complete variable domain, with remaining parts taken from reference TRBV5-4 and TRBJ2-5, reads ETGVTQSPTHLIKTRGQQVTLRCSSQSGHNTVSWYQQALGQGPQFIFQYYREEENGRGNFPPRFSGLQFPNYSSELNVNALELDDSALYLCASSLVGRERPQETQYFGPGTRLLVL.

V gene TRBV18 combines with J gene TRBJ2-7; D possibly corresponds to TRBD1 (6 bases). V lost 3 bases to trimming and J lost 7 bases, with 19 bases between them. The V gene's germline CDR1 is KGHSH and CDR2 LQKENI. This CDR3 has 15 residues. The CDR3 loop reads CASSPSPGTMGEQYF. CDR3 bases: TGTGCCAGCTCACCTTCCCCCGGGACAATGGGGGAGCAGTACTTC.

V usage is TRBV7-2 and J usage is TRBJ2-5; a weak D match, TRBD1 (5 bases). V lost 5 bases and J 5 bases, leaving 15 bases between the germline ends. The CDR3 extends over 14 amino acids. Germline V gives CDR1 SGHTA, CDR2 FQGNSA. The DNA for the CDR3 is TGTGCCAGCAGCCTACAAAGGGGTGGGGAGACCCAGTACTTC. Amino acids: CASSLQRGGETQYF.

This clone was detected a few times. The rearrangement uses TRBV6-5 and TRBJ1-2; no clear D. Germline-derived CDR1 and CDR2 are MNHEY and SVGAGI. Trimming took 0 bases from V and 8 from J, leaving 10 bases between them. This CDR3 has 13 amino acids. DNA of the CDR3: TGTGCCAGCAGTTACTCGAAATCGGGGGGCTACACCTTC. Protein sequence: CASSYSKSGGYTF.

The rearrangement uses TRBV29-1 and TRBJ1-2; D is unclear. The CDR3 is 14 amino acids. Per the germline V gene, CDR1 is SQVTM and CDR2 is ANQGSEA. V lost 0 bases and J lost 5, with 13 bases in between. The CDR3 bases are TGCAGCGTTGAAGAATTTGACGGGTCATATGGCTACACCTTC. Protein sequence: CSVEEFDGSYGYTF.

V usage is TRBV25-1 and J usage is TRBJ2-3; possible D gene TRBD1, 6 bases. The germline V gene encodes CDR1 MGHDK and CDR2 SYGVNS. Deletions cut 6 bases from V and 1 base from J, with 8 bases between. The CDR3 loop spans 13 amino acids. The CDR3 DNA reads TGTGCCAGCAGGAGGACAGGCACAGATACGCAGTATTTT. This gives the protein CASRRTGTDTQYF.

The chain employs TRBV5-6 and TRBJ1-5; tentatively, D is TRBD1 (5 bases). The CDR3 has 15 residues. V lost 0 bases to trimming and J lost 2 bases, with 9 bases between them. Germline CDR1 SGHDT, CDR2 YYEEEE. The CDR3 coding sequence is TGTGCCAGCAGCTTGGCCGGGGGGGGCAATCAGCCCCAGCATTTT. Translated: CASSLAGGGNQPQHF.

V usage is TRBV7-6 and J usage is TRBJ1-1; D call uncertain. Germline assignment: CDR1 SGHVS and CDR2 FNYEAQ. The CDR3 sequence is 15 residues long. Trimming took off 4 bases at V and 1 base at J, with 13 bases between the two ends. The CDR3 protein is CASSSDWVGNTEAFF. The CDR3 nucleotides are TGTGCCAGCAGCTCTGATTGGGTGGGGAACACTGAAGCTTTCTTT.

The chain carries TRBV6-5 and TRBJ1-5; TRBD1 matches at 10 bases. The CDR3 totals 15 residues. Trimming took 5 bases from V and 7 from J; bases not matched to a gene: 8. The V gene's germline CDR1 is MNHEY and CDR2 SVGAGI. The CDR3 nucleotides are TGTGCCAGCAGTAAGTTGGGACAGGGGTTCCAGCCCCAGCATTTT. Protein sequence: CASSKLGQGFQPQHF.

Here the CDR3 reads CASSLGANEQFF. The CDR3 DNA reads as TGTGCCAGCAGCTTGGGGGCAAATGAGCAGTTCTTC. The V call is TRBV5-4, the J call TRBJ2-1; no firm D call. From germline, CDR1 is SGHNT and CDR2 YYREEE (reference sequence). The germline V and J ends were trimmed by 0 bases and 7 bases, with 5 bases remaining between them. This CDR3 comprises 12 residues.

This chain links TRBV6-5 with TRBJ2-5; no clear D. V shed 0 bases and J shed 5 bases, with 13 bases lying between them. The CDR3 spans 15 residues. Germline CDR1 MNHEY, CDR2 SVGAGI. The CDR3 DNA sequence: TGTGCCAGCAGTTACTCGATCACGGGCCTGGAGACCCAGTACTTC. Its protein is CASSYSITGLETQYF.

The rearrangement joins TRBV14 to TRBJ1-1; perhaps TRBD1 as D (5 bases). Germline V gives CDR1 SGHDN, CDR2 FVKESK. V dropped 2 bases and J dropped 7 bases, with 8 bases sitting between them. The CDR3 has 12 residues. The CDR3 protein is CASSQRTFEAFF. The CDR3 bases are TGTGCCAGCAGCCAAAGGACATTTGAAGCTTTCTTT.

The chain combines TRBV11-2 with TRBJ1-6; perhaps TRBD1 as D (5 bases). Germline loops: CDR1 SGHAT, CDR2 FQNNGV. V lost 2 bases and J lost 6, with 11 bases in between. The CDR3 length is 15 residues. The CDR3, as DNA: TGTGCCAGCAGCTTAACGGACATGGTTAATTCACCCCTCCACTTT. Translating gives CASSLTDMVNSPLHF.

This chain uses TRBV4-1 with TRBJ1-4; a weak D match, TRBD1 (6 bases). Trimming took off 0 bases at V and 11 bases at J, with 10 bases between the two ends. Germline CDR1 MGHRA, CDR2 YSYEKL. This CDR3 spans 13 amino acids. CDR3 sequence reads: CASSQEEGGKLFF. The CDR3 coding sequence is TGCGCCAGCAGCCAAGAGGAAGGGGGGAAACTGTTTTTT.

This clone was observed a handful of times. This chain uses TRBV28 with TRBJ2-7; 10 nucleotides align to TRBD1. Germline CDR1 and CDR2: MDHEN and SYDVKM. Germline trimming cut 8 bases from V and 7 bases from J; bases unmatched to any gene: 11. CDR3 length: 14 residues. CDR3 residues: CASWPRQGAGEQYF. CDR3 DNA sequence: TGTGCCAGCTGGCCTCGACAGGGGGCAGGGGAGCAGTACTTC.

The gene calls are TRBV9 and TRBJ1-1, with 7 bases fitting TRBD1. Germline V gene sequence: CDR1 SGDLS, CDR2 YYNGEE. V was pared by 5 bases and J by 6 bases, with 7 bases of the junction left unmatched. The length of the CDR3 is 13 residues. CDR3: CASSGDSPSEAFF. CDR3 in DNA: TGTGCCAGCAGTGGGGACAGCCCCTCTGAAGCTTTCTTT.

The rearrangement uses TRBV5-5 and TRBJ1-2, with D uncertain. With 5 bases removed from V and 8 bases from J, the gap between germline ends came to 13 bases. The length of the CDR3 is 12 residues. Per germline, CDR1 SGHKS and CDR2 YYEKEE (reference sequence). CDR3 residues: CASSESRRGYTF. CDR3 bases: TGTGCCAGCAGTGAATCGCGGAGGGGCTACACCTTC.

The chain employs TRBV18 and TRBJ2-7; no clear D. This CDR3 has 14 amino acids. Germline CDR1 reads KGHSH; CDR2 reads LQKENI. V lost 3 bases, J lost 8 bases, and 17 bases lay in between. The CDR3 here is CASSPESLPSQQYF. CDR3 DNA sequence: TGTGCCAGCTCACCCGAGTCCTTGCCCTCCCAGCAGTACTTC.